The clone carrying this TCR beta chain appeared a few times. These data belong to a study of long-term antiretroviral therapy in people with HIV. There are 16 residues in the CDR3. V was trimmed by 0 bases and J by 9 bases, leaving 17 bases between them. CDR1 and CDR2 from the germline V gene are SNHLY and FYNNEI. Survey-level resolution applied to immunoSEQ assay v3.0. This table comes from immunoSEQ multiplex PCR, and its TCRdb copy is limited to in-frame clones, with some not included. The repertoire holds roughly 29,000 clones, roughly 80% seen once, with 5.5% to 8.5% in the top ten. The J gene is TRBJ2-2, the V gene TRBV2, with D unresolved. This clonotype originated in a man between 35 and 55 years old with HIV. Source: unsorted PBMCs, taken 0.3 years after starting antiretroviral therapy. The CDR3 DNA sequence: TGTGCCAGCAGTGAAGCGCAGGTAGTAGGAGTCAGGGAGCTGTTTTTT. It is translated as CASSEAQVVGVRELFF.